The entry below describes one T cell receptor (beta chain). Random hexamers were used to reverse transcribe the RNA input (about 0.5 to 1 ug). TCRdb re-derived calls from the immunoSEQ multiplex PCR reads in MiXCR, one entry per CDR3 protein. The sample yields 230,000 or so distinct CDR3 sequences, nearly 97% seen once. The sample originates from a study of CD8 T cells in Susac syndrome. The CDR3 consists of 14 residues. Trimming removed 4 bases at V and 0 bases at J, with 13 bases between. From germline, CDR1 is DFQATT and CDR2 SNEGSKA (reference sequence). The TCR originated in a human donor with multiple sclerosis. The chain couples TRBV20-1 to TRBJ2-7, with D possibly TRBD2 on 6 matching bases. Material for sequencing was CD4+ T cells from PBMCs. The DNA of the CDR3 is TGCAGTGCTACAAAGACTAGTAGCTCCTACGAGCAGTACTTC. It codes for CSATKTSSSYEQYF.